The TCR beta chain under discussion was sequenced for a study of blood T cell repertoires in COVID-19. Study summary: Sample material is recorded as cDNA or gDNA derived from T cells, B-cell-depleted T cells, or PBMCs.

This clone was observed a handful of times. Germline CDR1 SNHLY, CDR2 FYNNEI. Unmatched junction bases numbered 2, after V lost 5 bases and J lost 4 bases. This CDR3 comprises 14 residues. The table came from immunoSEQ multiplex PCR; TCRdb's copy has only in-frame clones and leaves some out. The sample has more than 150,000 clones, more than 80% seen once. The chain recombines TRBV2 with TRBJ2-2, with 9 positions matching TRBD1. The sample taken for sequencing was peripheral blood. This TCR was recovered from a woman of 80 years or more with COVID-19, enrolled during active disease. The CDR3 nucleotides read TGTGCCAGCAGTTACAGGGGGCCCACCGGGGAGCTGTTTTTT. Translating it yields CASSYRGPTGELFF. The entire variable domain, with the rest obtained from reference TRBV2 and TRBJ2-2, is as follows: EPEVTQTPSHQVTQMGQEVILRCVPISNHLYFYWYRQILGQKVEFLVSFYNNEISEKSEIFDDQFSVERPDGSNFTLKIRSTKLEDSAMYFCASSYRGPTGELFFGEGSRLTVL.